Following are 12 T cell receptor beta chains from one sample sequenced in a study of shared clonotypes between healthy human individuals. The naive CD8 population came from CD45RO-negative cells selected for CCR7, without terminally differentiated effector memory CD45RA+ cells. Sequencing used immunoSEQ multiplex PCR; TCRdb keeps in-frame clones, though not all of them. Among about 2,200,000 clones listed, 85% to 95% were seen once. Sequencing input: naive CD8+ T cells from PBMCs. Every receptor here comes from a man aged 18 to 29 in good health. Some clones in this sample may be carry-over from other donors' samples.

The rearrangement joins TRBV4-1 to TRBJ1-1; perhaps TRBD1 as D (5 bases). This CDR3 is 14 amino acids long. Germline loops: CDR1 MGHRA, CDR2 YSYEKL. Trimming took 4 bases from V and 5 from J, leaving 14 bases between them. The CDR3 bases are TGCGCCAGCAGCCTTGGCCCAGGGTGGACTGAAGCTTTCTTT. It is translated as CASSLGPGWTEAFF.

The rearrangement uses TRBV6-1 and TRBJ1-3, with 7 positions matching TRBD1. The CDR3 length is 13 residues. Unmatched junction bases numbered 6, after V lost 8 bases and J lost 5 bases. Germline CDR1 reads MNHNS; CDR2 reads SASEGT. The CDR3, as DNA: TGTGCCAGCGGATGGGACAGCCGAAACACCATATATTTT. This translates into CASGWDSRNTIYF.

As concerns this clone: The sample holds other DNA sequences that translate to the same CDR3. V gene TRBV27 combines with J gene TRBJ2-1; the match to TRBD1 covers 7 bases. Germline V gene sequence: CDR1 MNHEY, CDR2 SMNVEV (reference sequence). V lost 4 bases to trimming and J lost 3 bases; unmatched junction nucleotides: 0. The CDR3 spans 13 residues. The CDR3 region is CASSWDSYNEQFF. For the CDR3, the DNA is TGTGCCAGCAGTTGGGACAGCTACAATGAGCAGTTCTTC.

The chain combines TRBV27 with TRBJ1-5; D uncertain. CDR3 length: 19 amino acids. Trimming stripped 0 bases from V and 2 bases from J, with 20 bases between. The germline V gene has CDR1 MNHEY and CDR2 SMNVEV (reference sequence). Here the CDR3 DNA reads TGTGCCAGCAGTTTATCGGCCAGGAGCTCGGCTAGGGGCAATCAGCCCCAGCATTTT. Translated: CASSLSARSSARGNQPQHF.

The CDR3 coding sequence is TGTGCCAGCAGTTTCCGCCAGCCTTATGAAAAACTGTTTTTT. It translates to CASSFRQPYEKLFF. The chain carries TRBV27 and TRBJ1-4; D unclear. This CDR3 has 14 amino acids. Trimming removed 3 bases from V and 6 bases from J, with 11 bases in between. Germline values: CDR1 MNHEY, CDR2 SMNVEV (reference sequence).

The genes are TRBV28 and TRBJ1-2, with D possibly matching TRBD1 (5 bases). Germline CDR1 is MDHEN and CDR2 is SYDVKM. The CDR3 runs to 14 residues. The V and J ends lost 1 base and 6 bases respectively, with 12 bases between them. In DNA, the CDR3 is TGTGCCAGCAGTTTATTAGGGGCTGGTGATGGCTACACCTTC. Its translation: CASSLLGAGDGYTF.

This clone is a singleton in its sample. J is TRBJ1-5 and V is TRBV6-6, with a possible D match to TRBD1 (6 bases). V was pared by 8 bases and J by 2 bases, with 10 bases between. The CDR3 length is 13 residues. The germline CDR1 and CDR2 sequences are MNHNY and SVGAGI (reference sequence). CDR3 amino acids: CASGTMGNQPQHF. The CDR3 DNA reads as TGTGCCAGCGGGACAATGGGCAATCAGCCCCAGCATTTT.

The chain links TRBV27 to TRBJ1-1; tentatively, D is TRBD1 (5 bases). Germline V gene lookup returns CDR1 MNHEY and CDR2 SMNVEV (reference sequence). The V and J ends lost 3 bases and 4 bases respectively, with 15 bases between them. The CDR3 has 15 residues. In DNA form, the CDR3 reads TGTGCCAGCAGTTTGGCGGCGGCAGGGCCCACTGAAGCTTTCTTT. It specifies CASSLAAAGPTEAFF.

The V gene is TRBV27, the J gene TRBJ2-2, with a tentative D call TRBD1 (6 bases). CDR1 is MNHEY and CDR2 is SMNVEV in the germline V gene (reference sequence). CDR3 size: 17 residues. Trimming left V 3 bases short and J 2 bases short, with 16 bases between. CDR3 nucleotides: TGTGCCAGCAGTTTTTCTCGGGACACATCTAACACCGGGGAGCTGTTTTTT. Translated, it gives CASSFSRDTSNTGELFF.

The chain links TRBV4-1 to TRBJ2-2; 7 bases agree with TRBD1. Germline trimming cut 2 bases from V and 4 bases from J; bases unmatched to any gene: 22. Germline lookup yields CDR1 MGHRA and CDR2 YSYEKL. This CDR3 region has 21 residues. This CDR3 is CASSQNGKQGIGSLSTGELFF. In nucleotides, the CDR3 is TGCGCCAGCAGCCAAAATGGGAAACAGGGGATCGGGTCCCTTAGCACCGGGGAGCTGTTTTTT.

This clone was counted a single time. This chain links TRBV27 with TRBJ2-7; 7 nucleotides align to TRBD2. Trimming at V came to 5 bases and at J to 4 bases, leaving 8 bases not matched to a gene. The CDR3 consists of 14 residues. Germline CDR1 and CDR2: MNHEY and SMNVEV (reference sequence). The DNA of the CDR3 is TGTGCCAGCAGTCTGGCGGGAGCGAAGTACGAGCAGTACTTC. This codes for CASSLAGAKYEQYF.

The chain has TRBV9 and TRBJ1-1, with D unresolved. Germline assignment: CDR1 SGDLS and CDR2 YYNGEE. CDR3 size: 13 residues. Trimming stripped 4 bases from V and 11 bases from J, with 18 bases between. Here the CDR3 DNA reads TGTGCCAGCAGCCCCTCCGATGAGAGGTGGGCTTTCTTT. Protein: CASSPSDERWAFF.